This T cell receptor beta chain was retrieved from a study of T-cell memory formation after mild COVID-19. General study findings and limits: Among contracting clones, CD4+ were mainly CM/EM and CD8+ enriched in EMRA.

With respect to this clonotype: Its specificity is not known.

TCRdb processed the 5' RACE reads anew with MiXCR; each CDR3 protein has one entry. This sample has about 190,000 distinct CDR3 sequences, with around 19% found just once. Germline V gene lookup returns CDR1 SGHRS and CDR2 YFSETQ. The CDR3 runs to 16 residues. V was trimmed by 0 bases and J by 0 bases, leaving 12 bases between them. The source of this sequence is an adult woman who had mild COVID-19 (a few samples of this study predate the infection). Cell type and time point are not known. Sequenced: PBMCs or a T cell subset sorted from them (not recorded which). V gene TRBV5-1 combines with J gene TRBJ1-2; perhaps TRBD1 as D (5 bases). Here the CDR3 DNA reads TGCGCCAGCAGCTTGGGAGCAGGGTCTACTAACTATGGCTACACCTTC. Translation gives CASSLGAGSTNYGYTF. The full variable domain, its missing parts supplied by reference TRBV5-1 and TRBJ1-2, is KAGVTQTPRYLIKTRGQQVTLSCSPISGHRSVSWYQQTPGQGLQFLFEYFSETQRNKGNFPGRFSGRQFSNSRSEMNVSTLELGDSALYLCASSLGAGSTNYGYTFGSGTRLTVV.